Below, 30 T cell receptor beta chains from the same sample are listed, as sequenced in a study of cytomegalovirus exposure and HLA in healthy donors. The PCR used 60 Vbeta and 13 Jbeta primers. Repertoires were generated with immunoSEQ multiplex PCR, while TCRdb's copy carries only in-frame clones and drops some. The table has approximately 160,000 clones, about 85% seen once. The sequenced sample consisted of PBMCs. The receptors were gathered from a man aged 45 to 65 in good health and CMV-seropositive.

V is TRBV11-2 and J is TRBJ1-2, with D possibly being TRBD1 (5 bases). This CDR3 spans 13 amino acids. V was cut by 0 bases and J by 4 bases, with 6 bases left in between. Germline V gene sequence: CDR1 SGHAT, CDR2 FQNNGV. The CDR3 is CASSLDTGYGYTF. The CDR3 bases are TGTGCCAGCAGCTTAGATACAGGCTATGGCTACACCTTC.

This clone was seen only a few times. V usage is TRBV28 and J usage is TRBJ2-6, with D perhaps TRBD2 (5 bases). CDR1 and CDR2 from the germline V gene are MDHEN and SYDVKM. Trimming took 2 bases from V and 8 from J, leaving 34 bases between them. This CDR3 is 22 amino acids long. The CDR3 bases are TGTGCCAGCAGTTTAGGTTATTCGGGTGTAACCCAATCGTCGAGGGAACCCAACGTCCTGACTTTC. This codes for CASSLGYSGVTQSSREPNVLTF.

The chain couples TRBV7-9 to TRBJ2-3; 9 bases are shared with TRBD2. The germline V gene encodes CDR1 SEHNR and CDR2 FQNEAQ (reference sequence). This CDR3 has 18 residues. The V and J ends lost 5 bases and 2 bases, in that order; junction bases with no gene match: 14. The CDR3 DNA sequence: TGTGCCAGCAGCAGGGGTGGCACAGCGGGGGGACACACAGATACGCAGTATTTT. Translated: CASSRGGTAGGHTDTQYF.

The chain combines TRBV18 with TRBJ1-4; no definite D call. This CDR3 is built from 15 residues. The V and J ends lost 5 bases and 5 bases respectively, with 15 bases between them. Germline CDR1 reads KGHSH; CDR2 reads LQKENI. CDR3 in amino acids: CASSKRERENEKLFF. CDR3 in DNA: TGTGCCAGCTCAAAGAGGGAAAGGGAAAATGAAAAACTGTTTTTT.

This rearrangement joins TRBV5-6 to TRBJ2-2; unclear D gene. Germline-derived CDR1 and CDR2 are SGHDT and YYEEEE. The CDR3 length is 11 residues. V lost 2 bases and J 8 bases, leaving 4 bases between the germline ends. The CDR3 DNA reads TGTGCCAGCAGCTTCCTGGGGGAGCTGTTTTTT. It encodes CASSFLGELFF.

The gene calls are TRBV14 and TRBJ2-3, with D possibly being TRBD1 (5 bases). The CDR3 has 15 amino acids. The germline V gene encodes CDR1 SGHDN and CDR2 FVKESK. V shed 2 bases and J shed 6 bases, with 15 bases lying between them. CDR3 coding DNA: TGTGCCAGCAGCCAAATAATACAGGTTGCGGATACGCAGTATTTT. It yields the protein CASSQIIQVADTQYF.

V usage is TRBV5-1 and J usage is TRBJ2-7; 8 bases match TRBD1. V was pared by 6 bases and J by 6 bases, with 11 bases of the junction left unmatched. The CDR3 sequence is 14 residues long. CDR1 and CDR2 (germline): SGHRS, YFSETQ. Here the CDR3 DNA reads TGCGCCAGCAAGGAAGTCAGGGGGCAGTTCGAGCAGTACTTC. Translation gives CASKEVRGQFEQYF.

This rearrangement joins TRBV6-5 to TRBJ1-6; D is perhaps TRBD1 (5 bases). Germline values: CDR1 MNHEY, CDR2 SVGAGI. Trimming left V 4 bases short and J 6 bases short, with 13 bases between. The CDR3 is 15 amino acids. Written as DNA, the CDR3 is TGTGCCAGCAGTTGGGAGGGGAGCGGTAATTCACCCCTCCACTTT. Its protein product is CASSWEGSGNSPLHF.

The CDR3 sequence: CAWSIWGDRWYF. CDR3 in DNA: TGTGCCTGGAGTATTTGGGGGGACAGATGGTACTTC. The V and J genes are TRBV30 and TRBJ2-7, with D possibly matching TRBD1 (7 bases). Trimming pared 2 bases from V and 12 bases from J, leaving 17 bases between. The CDR3 length is 12 residues. Germline V gene lookup returns CDR1 GTSNPN and CDR2 SVGIG (reference sequence).

In this sample, this clone turned up a few times. The V call is TRBV10-3, the J call TRBJ1-2; D is possibly TRBD1 (5 bases). This CDR3 region has 13 residues. The V gene lost 2 bases and the J gene lost 13 bases, with 17 bases spanning the gap. Germline CDR1 is ENHRY and CDR2 is SYGVKD. CDR3: CAISETAAQTATF. The CDR3 DNA is TGTGCCATCAGTGAGACGGCAGCCCAGACAGCCACCTTC.

V and J are TRBV7-6 and TRBJ2-3, with 7 bases lining up with TRBD2. The CDR3 is made up of 17 amino acids. V shed 6 bases and J 5 bases; nucleotides not matched to a gene: 17. CDR1 and CDR2 from the germline V gene are SGHVS and FNYEAQ. Here the CDR3 DNA reads TGTGCCAGCAGTATCTACCCCCCCGGGACTACCCGAGATACGCAGTATTTT. Protein product: CASSIYPPGTTRDTQYF.

This chain connects TRBV2 to TRBJ2-1; 10 bases agree with TRBD2. Germline trimming cut 6 bases from V and 8 bases from J; bases unmatched to any gene: 7. The CDR3 runs 14 residues. In germline, CDR1 is SNHLY, CDR2 FYNNEI. The chain's CDR3 is CASRGQREGHEQFF. The CDR3, as DNA: TGTGCCAGCAGAGGCCAGCGGGAGGGCCATGAGCAGTTCTTC.

The genes are TRBV4-2 and TRBJ1-2; D not resolved. With 0 bases removed from V and 3 bases from J, the gap between germline ends came to 11 bases. This CDR3 has 15 residues. CDR1 is LGHNA and CDR2 is YNFKEQ in the germline V gene. CDR3 amino acids: CASSQDRGQDYGYTF. CDR3 sequence (DNA): TGTGCCAGCAGCCAAGATCGAGGGCAGGACTATGGCTACACCTTC.

The genes are TRBV28 and TRBJ2-2; TRBD1 aligns across 7 bases. Germline V lookup: CDR1 MDHEN, CDR2 SYDVKM. The ends lost 6 bases at V and 4 bases at J; junction bases unmatched: 8. The CDR3 length is 15 residues. CDR3 loop: CASRKQGTSTGELFF. The CDR3 nucleotides are TGTGCCAGCAGGAAACAGGGGACAAGCACCGGGGAGCTGTTTTTT.

The rearrangement joins TRBV28 to TRBJ1-3; possible D gene TRBD1, 5 bases. Germline values: CDR1 MDHEN, CDR2 SYDVKM. The CDR3 consists of 13 residues. V gave up 4 bases and J gave up 2 bases, with 6 bases separating them. CDR3 bases: TGTGCCAGCAGTTCGGGGGCTGGAAACACCATATATTTT. Residues: CASSSGAGNTIYF.

V usage is TRBV13 and J usage is TRBJ1-6, with TRBD1 matching 9 bases. This CDR3 has 18 amino acids. Trimming at V came to 5 bases and at J to 0 bases, leaving 8 bases not matched to a gene. Germline CDR1 reads PRHDT; CDR2 reads FYEKMQ (reference sequence). The CDR3, as DNA: TGTGCCAGCAGCAGCAGCTTGACAGGGGGCTCCTATAATTCACCCCTCCACTTT. As protein: CASSSSLTGGSYNSPLHF.

V is TRBV5-1 and J is TRBJ2-1; tentatively, D is TRBD2 (5 bases). CDR3 size: 14 residues. Trimming shortened V by 8 bases and J by 3 bases, and 15 bases separated the two germline ends. Germline CDR1 SGHRS, CDR2 YFSETQ. CDR3 in amino acids: CASATSGFYNEQFF. The CDR3 DNA reads TGCGCCAGTGCTACCTCGGGGTTCTACAATGAGCAGTTCTTC.

On this clone itself: This sample includes further DNA sequences coding for the same CDR3. The chain joins TRBV18 to TRBJ2-5; no firm D call. This CDR3 contains 13 residues. Germline CDR1 is KGHSH and CDR2 is LQKENI. The V gene lost 3 bases and the J gene lost 4 bases, with 9 bases spanning the gap. Written as DNA, the CDR3 is TGTGCCAGCTCACCTACCACCGGAGAGACCCAGTACTTC. This sequence encodes CASSPTTGETQYF.

The genes are TRBV7-3 and TRBJ2-1; 10 bases agree with TRBD2. The V segment lost 5 bases and the J segment 2 bases; nucleotides outside the gene matches: 3. The CDR3 is 15 residues long. The germline CDR1 and CDR2 sequences are SGHTA and FQGTGA. CDR3 nucleotides: TGTGCCAGCAGCCCTAGCGGGGGAACCTACAATGAGCAGTTCTTC. Encoded protein: CASSPSGGTYNEQFF.

The CDR3, as DNA: TGTGCTAGTGGTTTGAACTCCTACACAGATACGCAGTATTTT. Its protein product is CASGLNSYTDTQYF. The chain recombines TRBV12-5 with TRBJ2-3; D is unresolved. The CDR3 length is 14 residues. Looked up from germline, CDR1 is LGHNT and CDR2 is FRNRAP. Trimming took 2 bases from V and 2 from J, leaving 8 bases between them.

V gene TRBV9 combines with J gene TRBJ1-6; no clear D gene. The V end was cut by 3 bases, the J end by 7 bases, with 17 bases between. Germline V gene lookup returns CDR1 SGDLS and CDR2 YYNGEE. The CDR3 totals 16 residues. This CDR3 is CASSAFEGRTNSPLHF. CDR3 bases: TGTGCCAGCAGCGCCTTTGAGGGCAGAACAAATTCACCCCTCCACTTT.

The chain is built from TRBV5-1 and TRBJ2-4; 8 nucleotides line up with TRBD1. Looked up from germline, CDR1 is SGHRS and CDR2 is YFSETQ. The CDR3 runs 13 residues. The J segment lost 5 bases and the V segment lost 4 bases, leaving 2 bases of the junction unmatched. DNA of the CDR3: TGCGCCAGCAGCCCGGGACAGGAAAACATTCAGTACTTC. Protein: CASSPGQENIQYF.

The table lists this clone with a count of one. V gene TRBV27 combines with J gene TRBJ2-1; 7 nucleotides match TRBD1. The CDR3 covers 13 residues. CDR1 and CDR2 from the germline V gene are MNHEY and SMNVEV (reference sequence). J was trimmed by 5 bases and V by 7 bases; bases with no gene match: 5. DNA for the CDR3: TGTGCCAGCAAGACAGGGTTCCACAATGAGCAGTTCTTC. It translates to CASKTGFHNEQFF.

V is TRBV29-1 and J is TRBJ2-1, with 9 bases fitting TRBD2. Losses at the gene ends were 7 bases for V and 2 bases for J; bases not matched to a gene: 3. The CDR3 is made up of 13 amino acids. Germline values: CDR1 SQVTM, CDR2 ANQGSEA. CDR3 sequence (DNA): TGCAGCGCCGCTAGCGGGGCCTACAATGAGCAGTTCTTC. Its translation: CSAASGAYNEQFF.

V usage is TRBV27 and J usage is TRBJ2-1, with TRBD2 matching over 16 bases. J was trimmed by 8 bases and V by 4 bases; bases with no gene match: 8. Germline CDR1 reads MNHEY; CDR2 reads SMNVEV (reference sequence). CDR3 size: 17 residues. CDR3 DNA: TGTGCCAGCAGTTCGACAGGGGGACTAGCGGGAGGGGATGAGCAGTTCTTC. Its translation: CASSSTGGLAGGDEQFF.

This clone was counted a single time. The chain links TRBV5-6 to TRBJ1-1; TRBD1 is a possible D gene (6 bases). CDR1 is SGHDT and CDR2 is YYEEEE in the germline V gene. V dropped 4 bases and J dropped 5 bases, with 15 bases sitting between them. The CDR3 spans 14 residues. The CDR3 DNA sequence: TGTGCCAGCAGCGTTACAGGGAGAGTGACTGAAGCTTTCTTT. It specifies CASSVTGRVTEAFF.

V usage is TRBV4-3 and J usage is TRBJ1-1, with a weak D call TRBD1 (6 bases). Germline loops: CDR1 LGHNA, CDR2 YSLEER. V dropped 1 base and J dropped 9 bases, with 12 bases sitting between them. The CDR3 spans 13 residues. This CDR3 is CASSQARTAKAFF. The CDR3 DNA follows: TGCGCCAGCAGCCAAGCCCGGACAGCCAAAGCTTTCTTT.

The gene calls are TRBV6-6 and TRBJ2-1, with a weak D call TRBD2 (6 bases). Germline CDR1 and CDR2: MNHNY and SVGAGI (reference sequence). CDR3 length equals 15 residues. Trimming pared 6 bases from V and 6 bases from J, leaving 18 bases between. The CDR3 DNA is TGTGCCAGCAGCTGGCGGGGCGGGGACTCCAATGAGCAGTTCTTC. Amino acid sequence: CASSWRGGDSNEQFF.

This clone was detected only a few times. CDR3 in amino acids: CATSRVPSTGWGQPQHF. The DNA of the CDR3 is TGTGCCACCAGCAGAGTTCCCTCGACAGGGTGGGGACAGCCCCAGCATTTT. The V gene is TRBV15, the J gene TRBJ1-5; 7 bases fit TRBD1. With V trimmed by 1 base and J by 7 bases, 13 bases remained unmatched. The germline V gene encodes CDR1 LNHNV and CDR2 YYDKDF (reference sequence). The CDR3 has 17 amino acids. The entire variable domain, with the rest obtained from reference TRBV15 and TRBJ1-5, is as follows: DAMVIQNPRYQVTQFGKPVTLSCSQTLNHNVMYWYQQKSSQAPKLLFHYYDKDFNNEADTPDNFQSRRPNTSFCFLDIRSPGLGDTAMYLCATSRVPSTGWGQPQHFGDGTRLSIL.

The chain uses TRBV28 and TRBJ1-6, with TRBD1 matching 10 bases. The CDR3 has 17 residues. The ends lost 8 bases at V and 6 bases at J; junction bases unmatched: 13. The V gene's germline CDR1 is MDHEN and CDR2 SYDVKM. Here the CDR3 DNA reads TGTGCCAGCCGATTATACGGACAGGGGGTACCTAATTCACCCCTCCACTTT. Translated: CASRLYGQGVPNSPLHF.